This T cell receptor (beta chain) comes out of a study of OX40 agonist ivuxolimab in advanced cancers. Regarding the study in general: The costimulatory receptor OX40 (CD134) was targeted by ivuxolimab, a fully human IgG2 agonistic monoclonal antibody. The paper reports the monotherapy dose-escalation portion (N = 52 patients) of the phase I ivuxolimab trial. The dose-escalation cohort was roughly 80% male with a mean age of approximately 60 years, ranging from roughly 23 to 80. Three dose-escalation patients achieved partial responses, one with hepatocellular carcinoma and two with cutaneous melanoma. Of the roughly 54 dose-escalation patients, hepatocellular carcinoma was present in 19, melanoma in roughly 15, renal cell carcinoma in 9 and head and neck cancer in 9. Peripheral TCRbeta sequencing was intended to test whether TCR sequence diversity was altered and clonal T-cell expansion was caused by ivuxolimab. Intravenous ivuxolimab was administered to patients every 2 weeks at six dose levels: 0.01, 0.1, 0.3, 1.5, 3 and 10 mg/kg. Patients were allowed to have had prior anti-PD-1, anti-PD-L1 or anti-CTLA-4 therapy, and approximately 40% of the dose-escalation patients had been treated with checkpoint inhibitors.

To sequence the TCRbeta CDR3 region, genomic DNA was isolated from the sorted cells. TCRbeta CDR3 regions were sequenced using the immunoSEQ Assay. TCRdb limited this immuneACCESS table to in-frame rearrangements with V and J called. A share of clones is missing; checked studies link under half to unresolved V genes, and the rest is unexplained. Across this sample there are about 24,000 clones, with just under 75% seen only once. Around a sixth of the sample goes to the ten largest clones. The trial excluded patients who had a history of autoimmune disease or were on systemic immunosuppression. Peripheral blood for TCR sequencing was collected from all dose cohorts at baseline, on cycle 4 day 1, and on cycle 7 day 1. Samples were obtained from an open-label, multicenter, first-in-human phase I dose-escalation trial of ivuxolimab. Adults with locally advanced or metastatic melanoma, renal cell carcinoma, hepatocellular carcinoma or head and neck squamous cell carcinoma were enrolled in the trial. CD4+ and CD8+ T cells were sorted separately from peripheral blood before TCR sequencing.

Relative to germline, V is 5 bases shorter and J is 3 bases shorter, with 11 bases between their ends. The CDR3 contains 14 residues, cysteine and phenylalanine counted. The only DNA kept is the CDR3, 42 bases in frame from the first base. CDR1 and CDR2, looked up from the germline V gene, are SGHAT and FQNNGV. Broad study findings and their caveats: Which antigens the clonally expanded peripheral T cells were specific for was not determined. At doses of 0.1 to 3.0 mg/kg, clonal expansion of both CD4+ and CD8+ T cells in blood was seen between baseline and week 6. In the 0.1-3.0 mg/kg groups, partial responders were among the patients with the lowest normalized peripheral clonal expansion, particularly in CD8+ T cells. After ivuxolimab, more expanded clones were found on average in CD8+ T cells than in CD4+ T cells. Low levels of normalized T-cell clonal expansion were also seen in some nonresponding patients.

Worth noting for this clone: It has no known antigen specificity. Qualities for individual bases were not recorded, and no much larger clone is one base off.

This sequence was found in an adult with an advanced solid tumor such as melanoma, head and neck, liver or kidney cancer. The material was CD4+ or CD8+ T cells sorted from blood, obtained in a trial of the OX40 agonist ivuxolimab. The chain employs TRBV11-2 and TRBJ2-1; the D gene is possibly TRBD2, with 6 bases matching. The CDR3 corresponds to CASSRRGNYNEQFF. The bases read TGTGCCAGCAGCAGGCGGGGAAACTACAATGAGCAGTTCTTC. Beyond the CDR3, the reference TRBV11-2 and TRBJ2-1 genes provide the residues; the full variable domain reads: EAGVAQSPRYKIIEKRQSVAFWCNPISGHATLYWYQQILGQGPKLLIQFQNNGVVDDSQLPKDRFSAERLKGVDSTLKIQPAKLEDSAVYLCASSRRGNYNEQFFGPGTRLTVL.